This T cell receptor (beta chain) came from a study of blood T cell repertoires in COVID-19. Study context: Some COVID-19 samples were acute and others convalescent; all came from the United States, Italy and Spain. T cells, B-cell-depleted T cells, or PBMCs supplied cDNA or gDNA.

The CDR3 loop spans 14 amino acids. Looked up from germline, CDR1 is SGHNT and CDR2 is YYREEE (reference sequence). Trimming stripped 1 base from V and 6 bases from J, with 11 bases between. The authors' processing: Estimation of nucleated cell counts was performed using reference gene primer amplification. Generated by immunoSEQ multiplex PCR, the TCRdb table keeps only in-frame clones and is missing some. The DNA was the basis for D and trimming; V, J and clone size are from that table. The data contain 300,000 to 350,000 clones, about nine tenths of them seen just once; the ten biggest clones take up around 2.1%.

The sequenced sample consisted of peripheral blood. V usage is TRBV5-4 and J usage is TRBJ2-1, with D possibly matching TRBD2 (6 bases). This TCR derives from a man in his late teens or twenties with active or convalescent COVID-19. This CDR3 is CASSLSGARNEQFF. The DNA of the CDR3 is TGTGCCAGCAGCTTGTCGGGAGCCCGCAATGAGCAGTTCTTC.